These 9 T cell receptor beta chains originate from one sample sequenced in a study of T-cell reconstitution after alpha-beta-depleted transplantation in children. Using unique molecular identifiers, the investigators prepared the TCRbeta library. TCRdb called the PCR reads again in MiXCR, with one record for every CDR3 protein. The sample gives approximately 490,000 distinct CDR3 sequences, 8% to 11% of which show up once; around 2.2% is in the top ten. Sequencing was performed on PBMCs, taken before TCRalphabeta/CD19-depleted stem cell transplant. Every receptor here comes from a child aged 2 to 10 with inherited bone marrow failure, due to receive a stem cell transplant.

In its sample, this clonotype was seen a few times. DNA of the CDR3: TGTGCTAGTGGTTTGGTGGGCAGGGGGGCAGCGAACACCGGGGAGCTGTTTTTT. This codes for CASGLVGRGAANTGELFF. The V and J genes are TRBV12-5 and TRBJ2-2, with a tentative D call TRBD1 (7 bases). Germline-derived CDR1 and CDR2 are LGHNT and FRNRAP. Trimming removed 0 bases from V and 0 bases from J, with 14 bases in between. The CDR3 covers 18 residues.

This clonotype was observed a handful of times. CDR3 amino acids: CASSLRQAAGNEKLFF. Written as DNA, the CDR3 is TGTGCCAGCAGTCTAAGACAGGCTGCAGGTAATGAAAAACTGTTTTTT. The genes are TRBV6-1 and TRBJ1-4, with D maybe TRBD1 (6 bases). Germline lookup yields CDR1 MNHNS and CDR2 SASEGT. The ends were cut back, 5 bases at V and 4 bases at J, with 17 bases in the middle. CDR3 length: 16 residues.

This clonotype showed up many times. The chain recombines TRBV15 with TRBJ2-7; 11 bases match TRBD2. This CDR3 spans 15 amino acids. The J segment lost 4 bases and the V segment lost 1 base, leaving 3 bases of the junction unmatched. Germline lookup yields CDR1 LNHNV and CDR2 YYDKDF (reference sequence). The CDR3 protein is CATSRGLAGSYEQYF. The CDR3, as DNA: TGTGCCACCAGCAGAGGACTAGCGGGATCTTACGAGCAGTACTTC.

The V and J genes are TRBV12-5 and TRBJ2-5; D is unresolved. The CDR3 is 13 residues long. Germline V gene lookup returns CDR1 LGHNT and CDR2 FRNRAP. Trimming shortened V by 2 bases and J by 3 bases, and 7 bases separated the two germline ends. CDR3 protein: CASGLWAEETQYF. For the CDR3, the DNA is TGTGCTAGTGGTTTGTGGGCAGAAGAGACCCAGTACTTC.

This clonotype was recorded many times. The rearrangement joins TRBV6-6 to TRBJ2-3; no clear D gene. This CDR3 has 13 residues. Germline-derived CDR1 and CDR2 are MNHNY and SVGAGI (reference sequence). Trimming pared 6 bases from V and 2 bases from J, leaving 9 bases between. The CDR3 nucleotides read TGTGCCAGCAGCCATTACCTCACAGATACGCAGTATTTT. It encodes CASSHYLTDTQYF.

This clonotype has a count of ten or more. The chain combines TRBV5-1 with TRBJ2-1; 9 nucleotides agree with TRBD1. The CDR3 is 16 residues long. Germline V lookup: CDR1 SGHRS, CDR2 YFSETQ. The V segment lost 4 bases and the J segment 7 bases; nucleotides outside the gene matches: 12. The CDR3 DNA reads TGCGCCAGCAGCCCGGATGGACAGGGGTTTATGAATGAGCAGTTCTTC. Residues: CASSPDGQGFMNEQFF.

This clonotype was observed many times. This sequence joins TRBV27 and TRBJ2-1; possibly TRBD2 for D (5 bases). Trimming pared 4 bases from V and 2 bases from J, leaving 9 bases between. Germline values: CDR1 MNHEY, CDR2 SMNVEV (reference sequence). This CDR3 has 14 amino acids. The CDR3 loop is CASSWAGAYNEQFF. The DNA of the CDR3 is TGTGCCAGCAGTTGGGCCGGGGCCTACAATGAGCAGTTCTTC.

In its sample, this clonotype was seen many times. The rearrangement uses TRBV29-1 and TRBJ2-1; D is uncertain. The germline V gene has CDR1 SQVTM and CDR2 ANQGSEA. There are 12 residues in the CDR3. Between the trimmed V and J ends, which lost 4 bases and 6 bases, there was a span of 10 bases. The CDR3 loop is CSVGPSPNEQFF. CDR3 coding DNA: TGCAGCGTTGGTCCGAGTCCCAATGAGCAGTTCTTC.

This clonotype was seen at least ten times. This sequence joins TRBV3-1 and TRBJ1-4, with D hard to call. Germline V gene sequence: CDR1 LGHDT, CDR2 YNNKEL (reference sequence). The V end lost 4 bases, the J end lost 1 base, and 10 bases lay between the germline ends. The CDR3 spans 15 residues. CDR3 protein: CASSPNLGTNEKLFF. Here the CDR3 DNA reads TGTGCCAGCAGCCCAAACCTCGGAACTAATGAAAAACTGTTTTTT.